The TCR beta chain described here comes from a study of shared clonotypes between healthy human individuals. Trimming cost V 6 bases and J 4 bases; bases outside gene matches: 10. This CDR3 region has 15 residues. Per germline, CDR1 GTSNPN and CDR2 SVGIG (reference sequence). For each subset, genomic DNA was distributed in equal portions over several immunoSEQ plates. Libraries were prepared by immunoSEQ multiplex PCR; TCRdb keeps only in-frame clonotypes and omits some of them. The sample has roughly 1,500,000 clones; roughly 98.5% are singletons. About this clone itself: Its antigen remains unidentified.

It was into CD45RA+ naive and CD45RA-negative memory subsets that the CD4+ cells were split. Study findings and constraints: Clonotype sharing among donors likely depends on sequencing depth. Shared across a few donors were roughly 5% of the naive CD4 clonotypes.

The rearrangement uses TRBV30 and TRBJ2-2, with 8 bases fitting TRBD1. The receptor was derived from a man aged 25 to 40 in good health. The sequenced sample consisted of naive CD4+ T cells sorted from blood. Subset of the sample: CD45RA+ positively selected. As DNA, the CDR3 is TGTGCCTGCCTAGGGGGACAGGCCCCCACCGGGGAGCTGTTTTTT. It specifies CACLGGQAPTGELFF.